What follows are 9 T cell receptor beta chains derived from one specimen sequenced in a study of OX40 agonist ivuxolimab in advanced cancers. The repertoire was sequenced with immunoSEQ multiplex PCR; TCRdb's copy has only in-frame clones and lacks some. The sample yields tens of thousands of clones, about 93% seen once. This specimen was CD4+ or CD8+ T cells sorted from blood, taken in a trial of the OX40 agonist ivuxolimab. All receptors come from an adult with an advanced solid tumor such as melanoma, head and neck, liver or kidney cancer.

This chain links TRBV11-3 with TRBJ2-1, with 13 bases that match TRBD2. Trimming cost V 3 bases and J 11 bases; bases outside gene matches: 4. CDR3 length: 14 residues. Germline loops: CDR1 SGHNT, CDR2 YENEEA. The CDR3 nucleotides are TGTGCCAGCAGCTTTCCCGGGACTAGCGGGAAGCAGTTCTTC. This sequence encodes CASSFPGTSGKQFF. The complete variable domain, with remaining parts taken from reference TRBV11-3 and TRBJ2-1, reads EAGVVQSPRYKIIEKKQPVAFWCNPISGHNTLYWYLQNLGQGPELLIRYENEEAVDDSQLPKDRFSAERLKGVDSTLKIQPAELGDSAVYLCASSFPGTSGKQFFGPGTRLTVL.

The chain combines TRBV19 with TRBJ2-5; TRBD2 aligns across 11 bases. With V trimmed by 5 bases and J by 3 bases, 11 bases remained unmatched. This CDR3 has 17 residues. Germline lookup yields CDR1 LNHDA and CDR2 SQIVND (reference sequence). CDR3 sequence reads: CASSRTSGPNFKETQYF. The CDR3 DNA reads as TGTGCCAGTAGTCGGACTAGCGGGCCAAACTTTAAAGAGACCCAGTACTTC.

The gene calls are TRBV12-5 and TRBJ2-1, with 11 bases aligning to TRBD2. V was clipped by 5 bases and J by 7 bases; unmatched bases: 7. The CDR3 runs to 15 residues. The germline CDR1 and CDR2 sequences are LGHNT and FRNRAP. The CDR3 sequence: CASGSSGRAGNEQFF. CDR3 DNA sequence: TGTGCTAGTGGTAGTAGCGGGAGGGCCGGGAATGAGCAGTTCTTC.

The CDR3 here is CASSPGQGLIPTNEKLFF. CDR3 in DNA: TGTGCCAGTAGTCCCGGACAGGGGTTAATCCCAACTAATGAAAAACTGTTTTTT. The chain employs TRBV19 and TRBJ1-4; TRBD1 agrees at 9 bases. The CDR3 is 18 amino acids. The V segment lost 5 bases and the J segment 0 bases; nucleotides outside the gene matches: 10. Germline V gives CDR1 LNHDA, CDR2 SQIVND (reference sequence).

A single count supports this clone. The chain carries TRBV4-3 and TRBJ1-5; D uncertain. CDR1 and CDR2 from the germline V gene are LGHNA and YSLEER. V lost 2 bases and J lost 0, with 20 bases in between. The CDR3 covers 19 residues. CDR3: CASSQRVGVFTDSNQPQHF. Here the CDR3 DNA reads TGCGCCAGCAGCCAAAGGGTTGGGGTGTTTACAGATAGCAATCAGCCCCAGCATTTT.

The V and J genes are TRBV6-5 and TRBJ1-5; 9 bases align to TRBD1. Unmatched junction bases numbered 2, after V lost 0 bases and J lost 5 bases. This CDR3 has 15 amino acids. Germline CDR1 reads MNHEY; CDR2 reads SVGAGI. This CDR3 reads CASSYSRTGDQPQHF. For the CDR3, the DNA is TGTGCCAGCAGTTACTCACGGACAGGGGATCAGCCCCAGCATTTT.

The chain employs TRBV5-5 and TRBJ2-7, with 8 bases identical to TRBD1. V gave up 4 bases and J gave up 7 bases; unmatched junction bases: 10. This CDR3 has 14 residues. Germline CDR1 is SGHKS and CDR2 is YYEKEE (reference sequence). In nucleotides, the CDR3 is TGTGCCAGCAGCACCGGGACAGGTGGCCTAGAGCAGTACTTC. It is translated as CASSTGTGGLEQYF.

In this sample, this clone turned up many times. The same CDR3 also results from other DNA sequences found in this sample. The chain joins TRBV7-2 to TRBJ2-7, with D unresolved. This CDR3 comprises 16 residues. V lost 2 bases and J lost 5, with 19 bases in between. Germline values: CDR1 SGHTA, CDR2 FQGNSA. In DNA, the CDR3 is TGTGCCAGCAGCTTAATGTACTCCATCAGCCCCCACGAGCAGTACTTC. Its protein product is CASSLMYSISPHEQYF.

V is TRBV4-1 and J is TRBJ1-5, with a tentative D call TRBD1 (6 bases). The CDR3 has 18 amino acids. CDR1 is MGHRA, CDR2 YSYEKL, per germline. The V and J ends lost 2 bases and 0 bases respectively, with 17 bases between them. The CDR3 DNA reads as TGCGCCAGCAGCCAACCGAGGGGGGGGACAAATAGCAATCAGCCCCAGCATTTT. The encoded protein is CASSQPRGGTNSNQPQHF.